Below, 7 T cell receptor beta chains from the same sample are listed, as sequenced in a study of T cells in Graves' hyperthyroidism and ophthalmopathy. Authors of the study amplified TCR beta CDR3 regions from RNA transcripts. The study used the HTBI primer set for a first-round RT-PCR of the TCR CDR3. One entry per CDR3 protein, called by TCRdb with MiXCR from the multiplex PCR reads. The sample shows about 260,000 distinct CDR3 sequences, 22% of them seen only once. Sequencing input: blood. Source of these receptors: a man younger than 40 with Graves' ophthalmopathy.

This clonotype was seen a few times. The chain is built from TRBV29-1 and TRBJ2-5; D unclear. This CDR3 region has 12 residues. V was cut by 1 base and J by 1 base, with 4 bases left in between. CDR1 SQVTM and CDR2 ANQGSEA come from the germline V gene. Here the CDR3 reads CSVEGFQETQYF. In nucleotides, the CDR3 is TGCAGCGTTGAAGGCTTCCAAGAGACCCAGTACTTC. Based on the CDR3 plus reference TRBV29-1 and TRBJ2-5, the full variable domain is SAVISQKPSRDICQRGTSLTIQCQVDSQVTMMFWYRQQPGQSLTLIATANQGSEATYESGFVIDKFPISRPNLTFSTLTVSNMSPEDSSIYLCSVEGFQETQYFGPGTRLLVL.

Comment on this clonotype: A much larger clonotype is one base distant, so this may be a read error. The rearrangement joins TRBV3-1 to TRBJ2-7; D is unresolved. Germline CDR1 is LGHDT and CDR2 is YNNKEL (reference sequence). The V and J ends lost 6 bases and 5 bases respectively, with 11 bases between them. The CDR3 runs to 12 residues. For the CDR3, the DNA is TGTGCCAGCAGTTTATGGGGTAACGAGCAGTACTTC. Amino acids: CASSLWGNEQYF.

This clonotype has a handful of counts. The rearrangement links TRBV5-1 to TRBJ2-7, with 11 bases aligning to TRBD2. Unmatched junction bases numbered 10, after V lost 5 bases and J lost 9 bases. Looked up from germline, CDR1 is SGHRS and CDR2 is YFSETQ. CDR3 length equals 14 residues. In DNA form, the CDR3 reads TGCGCCAGCAGTTATACTAGCGGGAGCGAAGGGCAGTACTTC. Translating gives CASSYTSGSEGQYF.

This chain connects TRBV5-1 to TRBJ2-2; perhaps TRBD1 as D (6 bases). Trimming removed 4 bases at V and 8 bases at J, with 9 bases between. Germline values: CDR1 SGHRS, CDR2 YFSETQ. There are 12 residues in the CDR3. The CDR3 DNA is TGCGCCAGCAGCACCACAGGGGGGGAGCTGTTTTTT. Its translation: CASSTTGGELFF.

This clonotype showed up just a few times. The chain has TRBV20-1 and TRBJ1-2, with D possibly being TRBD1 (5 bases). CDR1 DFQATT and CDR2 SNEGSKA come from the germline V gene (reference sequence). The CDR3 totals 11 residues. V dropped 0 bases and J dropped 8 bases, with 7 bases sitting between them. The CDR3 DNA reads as TGCAGTGCTAGAGAGGGGGAAGGCTACACCTTC. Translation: CSAREGEGYTF.

The CDR3 loop is CASSYSTDPANYGYTF. In nucleotides, the CDR3 is TGTGCCAGCAGTTACTCGACCGACCCAGCTAACTATGGCTACACCTTC. The chain has TRBV6-6 and TRBJ1-2; D ambiguous. The V gene lost 0 bases and the J gene lost 0 bases, with 11 bases spanning the gap. This CDR3 spans 16 amino acids. CDR1 and CDR2 (germline): MNHNY, SVGAGI (reference sequence).

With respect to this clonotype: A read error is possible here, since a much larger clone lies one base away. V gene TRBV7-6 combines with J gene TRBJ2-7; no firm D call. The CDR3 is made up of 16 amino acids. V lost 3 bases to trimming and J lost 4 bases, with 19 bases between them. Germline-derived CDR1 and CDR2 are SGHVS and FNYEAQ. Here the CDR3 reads CASSLNPISHYYEQYF. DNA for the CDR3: TGTGCCAGCAGCTTGAACCCGATCTCCCACTATTACGAGCAGTACTTC.